Presented here are 26 T cell receptor beta chains from one specimen sequenced in a study of shared clonotypes between healthy human individuals. The table came from immunoSEQ multiplex PCR; TCRdb's copy has only in-frame clones and leaves some out. The sample includes some 2 million clones, approximately 94% of them seen just once. Naive CD8 isolation took CD45RO-negative cells positively selected for CCR7 and excluded terminally differentiated effector memory CD45RA+ cells. The specimen sequenced was naive CD8+ T cells sorted from blood. These receptors originate from a man younger than 30 in good health.

This clone was recorded only once. The chain joins TRBV28 to TRBJ2-7; D unresolved. V shed 2 bases and J shed 2 bases, with 10 bases lying between them. CDR3 length: 14 amino acids. Germline lookup yields CDR1 MDHEN and CDR2 SYDVKM. This chain's CDR3 is CASSLENTPYEQYF. CDR3 nucleotide sequence: TGTGCCAGCAGTTTAGAAAACACACCCTACGAGCAGTACTTC.

Regarding this clone: This specimen includes other DNA sequences encoding the same CDR3. The V gene is TRBV19, the J gene TRBJ2-1; D gene unclear. CDR3 size: 12 residues. The germline V and J ends were trimmed by 0 bases and 10 bases, with 7 bases remaining between them. Germline CDR1 LNHDA, CDR2 SQIVND (reference sequence). CDR3 nucleotides: TGTGCCAGTAGTATAGATCGTTCCGAGCAGTTCTTC. It encodes CASSIDRSEQFF.

V is TRBV28 and J is TRBJ1-2, with TRBD1 as a possible D gene (5 bases). Germline assignment: CDR1 MDHEN and CDR2 SYDVKM. Trimming shortened V by 2 bases and J by 0 bases, and 16 bases separated the two germline ends. The CDR3 covers 17 residues. The CDR3: CASSLNGGTYTNYGYTF. For the CDR3, the DNA is TGTGCCAGCAGTTTAAATGGCGGGACGTATACTAACTATGGCTACACCTTC.

V is TRBV27 and J is TRBJ2-7; D possibly corresponds to TRBD2 (6 bases). The germline gives CDR1 MNHEY, CDR2 SMNVEV (reference sequence). CDR3 length: 14 amino acids. Trimming pared 8 bases from V and 4 bases from J, leaving 18 bases between. CDR3 sequence reads: CASGPGRVGYEQYF. The CDR3 coding sequence is TGTGCCAGCGGTCCCGGGAGAGTCGGATACGAGCAGTACTTC.

V is TRBV27 and J is TRBJ2-7; D gene unclear. The CDR3 runs 15 residues. V was pared by 3 bases and J by 3 bases, with 15 bases between. In germline, CDR1 is MNHEY, CDR2 SMNVEV (reference sequence). CDR3 sequence: CASSFSPRSDYEQYF. DNA for the CDR3: TGTGCCAGCAGTTTTTCTCCCCGGTCCGACTACGAGCAGTACTTC.

The chain couples TRBV5-6 to TRBJ2-7, with D tentatively TRBD1 (6 bases). This CDR3 is 14 amino acids long. Per the germline V gene, CDR1 is SGHDT and CDR2 is YYEEEE. The V gene lost 4 bases and the J gene lost 0 bases, with 11 bases spanning the gap. CDR3 coding DNA: TGTGCCAGCAGCCCCTGGACAGTCTCCTACGAGCAGTACTTC. Encoded protein: CASSPWTVSYEQYF.

This clone was counted between two and nine times. The J gene is TRBJ1-2, the V gene TRBV29-1; D unresolved. The CDR3 is 11 residues long. The V and J ends lost 7 bases and 4 bases respectively, with 10 bases between them. Germline V lookup: CDR1 SQVTM, CDR2 ANQGSEA. The CDR3 is CSAKGTYGYTF. The CDR3 DNA reads as TGCAGCGCCAAGGGTACCTATGGCTACACCTTC.

This chain links TRBV5-4 with TRBJ2-5, with TRBD2 matching over 10 bases. J lost 1 base, V lost 5 bases, and 5 bases had no gene match. Germline V gene data show CDR1 as SGHNT and CDR2 as YYREEE (reference sequence). The CDR3 sequence is 15 residues long. CDR3 in DNA: TGTGCCAGCAGGCCTAGCGGGAGTCCCCAAGAGACCCAGTACTTC. Residues: CASRPSGSPQETQYF.

On this clone itself: This sample includes further DNA sequences coding for the same CDR3. This chain links TRBV11-2 with TRBJ2-1; no firm D call. The germline gives CDR1 SGHAT, CDR2 FQNNGV. V lost 3 bases and J 6 bases, leaving 3 bases between the germline ends. The CDR3 covers 11 residues. The CDR3 DNA follows: TGTGCCAGCAGCTTTAGCAATGAGCAGTTCTTC. Residues: CASSFSNEQFF.

This clone was detected only once. The rearrangement links TRBV9 to TRBJ2-7; D call uncertain. Trimming took off 0 bases at V and 1 base at J, with 11 bases between the two ends. Per the germline V gene, CDR1 is SGDLS and CDR2 is YYNGEE. This CDR3 has 15 residues. The CDR3 sequence is CASSVDIKGSYEQYF. Here the CDR3 DNA reads TGTGCCAGCAGCGTAGATATCAAGGGATCCTACGAGCAGTACTTC.

This chain joins TRBV9 and TRBJ2-1, with TRBD1 identical over 9 bases. V was clipped by 0 bases and J by 4 bases; unmatched bases: 8. The germline CDR1 and CDR2 sequences are SGDLS and YYNGEE. The CDR3 is 17 residues long. The CDR3 sequence: CASSVEGGQGSYNEQFF. The CDR3 DNA reads TGTGCCAGCAGCGTAGAAGGGGGACAGGGCTCTTACAATGAGCAGTTCTTC.

This clone showed up just a few times. The rearrangement joins TRBV7-6 to TRBJ1-5; 9 bases align to TRBD1. Unmatched junction bases numbered 4, after V lost 5 bases and J lost 5 bases. Germline V lookup: CDR1 SGHVS, CDR2 FNYEAQ. The CDR3 is 14 residues long. The CDR3 sequence is CASSEDRGDQPQHF. The DNA for the CDR3 is TGTGCCAGCAGCGAGGACAGGGGAGATCAGCCCCAGCATTTT. Based on the CDR3 plus reference TRBV7-6 and TRBJ1-5, the full variable domain is GAGVSQSPRYKVTKRGQDVALRCDPISGHVSLYWYRQALGQGPEFLTYFNYEAQQDKSGLPNDRFSAERPEGSISTLTIQRTEQRDSAMYRCASSEDRGDQPQHFGDGTRLSIL.

This chain joins TRBV13 and TRBJ1-1; the match to TRBD1 covers 7 bases. Germline assignment: CDR1 PRHDT and CDR2 FYEKMQ (reference sequence). The J segment lost 0 bases and the V segment lost 7 bases, leaving 5 bases of the junction unmatched. The CDR3 spans 14 residues. CDR3 region: CASTGQVLNTEAFF. The CDR3 DNA sequence: TGTGCCAGCACCGGACAGGTTTTGAACACTGAAGCTTTCTTT. Using reference TRBV13 and TRBJ1-1 for the parts outside the CDR3, the full variable domain is AAGVIQSPRHLIKEKRETATLKCYPIPRHDTVYWYQQGPGQDPQFLISFYEKMQSDKGSIPDRFSAQQFSDYHSELNMSSLELGDSALYFCASTGQVLNTEAFFGQGTRLTVV.

This chain links TRBV6-6 with TRBJ2-3; possibly TRBD2 for D (7 bases). The length of the CDR3 is 16 residues. Deletions cut 7 bases from V and 4 bases from J, with 21 bases between. Germline CDR1 and CDR2: MNHNY and SVGAGI (reference sequence). CDR3 loop: CASTLGGGIRSDTQYF. CDR3 nucleotide sequence: TGTGCCAGCACCCTAGGGGGGGGGATAAGGTCAGATACGCAGTATTTT.

This chain links TRBV4-1 with TRBJ2-2; D gene ambiguous. Trimming removed 0 bases from V and 0 bases from J, with 5 bases in between. The CDR3 extends over 15 amino acids. In germline, CDR1 is MGHRA, CDR2 YSYEKL. DNA for the CDR3: TGCGCCAGCAGCCAAGATACGGCGAACACCGGGGAGCTGTTTTTT. Its translation is CASSQDTANTGELFF.

As for this clone: The sample has other DNA sequences that encode this CDR3 too. This chain joins TRBV6-1 and TRBJ1-1; D uncertain. CDR1 MNHNS and CDR2 SASEGT come from the germline V gene. The CDR3 loop spans 13 amino acids. Between the trimmed V and J ends, which lost 3 bases and 5 bases, there was a span of 10 bases. The CDR3 here is CASSDSRGTEAFF. CDR3 coding DNA: TGTGCCAGCAGTGACAGCAGAGGGACTGAAGCTTTCTTT.

The genes are TRBV4-3 and TRBJ1-1, with 7 bases fitting TRBD1. The V segment lost 3 bases and the J segment 2 bases; nucleotides outside the gene matches: 9. The CDR3 is 16 residues long. The germline CDR1 and CDR2 sequences are LGHNA and YSLEER. The CDR3 loop reads CASSHLTGERNTEAFF. CDR3 nucleotides: TGCGCCAGCAGCCATCTCACAGGGGAGAGAAACACTGAAGCTTTCTTT.

Of note for this clone: The identical CDR3 is also encoded by other nucleotide sequences in the sample. J is TRBJ2-7 and V is TRBV4-1; no reliable D call. Germline lookup yields CDR1 MGHRA and CDR2 YSYEKL. CDR3 length: 13 amino acids. Between the trimmed V and J ends, which lost 1 base and 1 base, there was a span of 5 bases. The CDR3 sequence is CASSQGLSYEQYF. In nucleotides, the CDR3 is TGCGCCAGCAGCCAAGGGCTATCCTACGAGCAGTACTTC.

The chain is built from TRBV7-8 and TRBJ2-7; D remains unclear. This CDR3 is built from 13 residues. CDR1 SGHVS and CDR2 FQNEAQ come from the germline V gene. Deletions cut 5 bases from V and 4 bases from J, with 12 bases between. The CDR3 loop reads CASSTTLEYEQYF. In DNA, the CDR3 is TGTGCCAGCAGCACCACTTTAGAATACGAGCAGTACTTC. The whole variable domain, remainder taken from reference TRBV7-8 and TRBJ2-7, is GAGVSQSPRYKVAKRGQDVALRCDPISGHVSLFWYQQALGQGPEFLTYFQNEAQLDKSGLPSDRFFAERPEGSVSTLKIQRTQQEDSAVYLCASSTTLEYEQYFGPGTRLTVT.

This rearrangement joins TRBV27 to TRBJ2-1; 8 bases are a match to TRBD2. Germline CDR1 reads MNHEY; CDR2 reads SMNVEV (reference sequence). J lost 6 bases, V lost 2 bases, and 15 bases had no gene match. The CDR3 length is 18 residues. The CDR3 loop reads CASSLVTGGPARGNEQFF. The CDR3 DNA follows: TGTGCCAGCAGTTTAGTTACGGGAGGGCCGGCGAGGGGCAATGAGCAGTTCTTC.

The CDR3 sequence is CASSQGLAGPETQYF. The CDR3 DNA reads as TGTGCCAGCAGCCAAGGACTAGCGGGGCCAGAGACCCAGTACTTC. The chain links TRBV5-6 to TRBJ2-5; TRBD2 matches 12 bases. V dropped 4 bases and J dropped 4; count of bases not matched to a gene: 5. CDR1 and CDR2 (germline): SGHDT, YYEEEE. This CDR3 spans 15 amino acids.

On this clone itself: This same CDR3 is encoded by further DNA sequences in the sample. V usage is TRBV9 and J usage is TRBJ2-7; the D is unclear. Per germline, CDR1 SGDLS and CDR2 YYNGEE. The CDR3 is 13 residues long. V was clipped by 4 bases and J by 0 bases, with 8 bases between them. For the CDR3, the DNA is TGTGCCAGCAGCCCATCCCCCTCCTACGAGCAGTACTTC. It yields the protein CASSPSPSYEQYF. Variable domain in full (rest from reference TRBV9 and TRBJ2-7): DSGVTQTPKHLITATGQRVTLRCSPRSGDLSVYWYQQSLDQGLQFLIQYYNGEERAKGNILERFSAQQFPDLHSELNLSSLELGDSALYFCASSPSPSYEQYFGPGTRLTVT.

The genes are TRBV2 and TRBJ1-1; D not resolved. Germline CDR1 and CDR2: SNHLY and FYNNEI. V was pared by 3 bases and J by 4 bases, with 12 bases between. The CDR3 is made up of 14 amino acids. In nucleotides, the CDR3 is TGTGCCAGCAGTGATCAGTTTTTCGGCACTGAAGCTTTCTTT. Translation gives CASSDQFFGTEAFF.

The chain links TRBV7-9 to TRBJ2-7; TRBD1 matches at 7 bases. Unmatched junction bases numbered 12, after V lost 5 bases and J lost 5 bases. This CDR3 comprises 15 residues. Germline lookup yields CDR1 SEHNR and CDR2 FQNEAQ (reference sequence). In nucleotides, the CDR3 is TGTGCCAGCAGCCAACGGGACAGCAAGGAAAACGAGCAGTACTTC. It is translated as CASSQRDSKENEQYF. Using reference TRBV7-9 and TRBJ2-7 for the parts outside the CDR3, the full variable domain is DTGVSQNPRHKITKRGQNVTFRCDPISEHNRLYWYRQTLGQGPEFLTYFQNEAQLEKSRLLSDRFSAERPKGSFSTLEIQRTEQGDSAMYLCASSQRDSKENEQYFGPGTRLTVT.

The chain recombines TRBV4-1 with TRBJ2-7; D may be TRBD2 (6 bases). V was clipped by 5 bases and J by 3 bases, with 17 bases between them. The CDR3 extends over 15 amino acids. The germline V gene encodes CDR1 MGHRA and CDR2 YSYEKL. CDR3 protein: CASSYQEGANYEQYF. In DNA, the CDR3 is TGCGCCAGCAGCTACCAGGAGGGAGCGAACTACGAGCAGTACTTC.

The chain has TRBV10-1 and TRBJ2-3; D gene ambiguous. The CDR3 covers 15 residues. Germline V gene lookup returns CDR1 WNHNN and CDR2 SYGVQD (reference sequence). Trimming cost V 2 bases and J 2 bases, with 11 bases left between them. CDR3 bases: TGCGCCAGCAGTGAGAAGGGCGACTTCACAGATACGCAGTATTTT. Amino acids: CASSEKGDFTDTQYF.